This TCR beta chain was observed in a study of post-analysis software for immune sequencing data. Study-level information: The study covered relapsing-remitting, secondary progressive and progressive-relapsing courses of multiple sclerosis. Notes on the study in general: With TRBV5-6, TRBV5-1 and TRBV20-1 included, about five TRBV segments were more frequent in patients than in controls. With F measure, samples from one preparation batch clustered together strongly.

This clonotype appeared a few times. Its target is not known. Prepared TCR beta cDNA libraries contained unique molecular identifiers. MiXCR was run by TCRdb on the PCR reads, yielding one entry per CDR3 protein. The data show some 690,000 distinct CDR3 sequences, 25% to 30% seen once. The CDR3 contains 15 residues. Per the germline V gene, CDR1 is DFQATT and CDR2 is SNEGSKA (reference sequence). Trimming removed 6 bases at V and 1 base at J, with 18 bases between. This receptor was obtained from a girl between 10 and 17 years old with multiple sclerosis. This sequence joins TRBV20-1 and TRBJ2-5, with a weak D call TRBD2 (5 bases). The specimen was blood. CDR3: CSARKREGPQETQYF. The CDR3 region has the DNA TGCAGTGCCAGGAAACGGGAAGGGCCCCAAGAGACCCAGTACTTC.